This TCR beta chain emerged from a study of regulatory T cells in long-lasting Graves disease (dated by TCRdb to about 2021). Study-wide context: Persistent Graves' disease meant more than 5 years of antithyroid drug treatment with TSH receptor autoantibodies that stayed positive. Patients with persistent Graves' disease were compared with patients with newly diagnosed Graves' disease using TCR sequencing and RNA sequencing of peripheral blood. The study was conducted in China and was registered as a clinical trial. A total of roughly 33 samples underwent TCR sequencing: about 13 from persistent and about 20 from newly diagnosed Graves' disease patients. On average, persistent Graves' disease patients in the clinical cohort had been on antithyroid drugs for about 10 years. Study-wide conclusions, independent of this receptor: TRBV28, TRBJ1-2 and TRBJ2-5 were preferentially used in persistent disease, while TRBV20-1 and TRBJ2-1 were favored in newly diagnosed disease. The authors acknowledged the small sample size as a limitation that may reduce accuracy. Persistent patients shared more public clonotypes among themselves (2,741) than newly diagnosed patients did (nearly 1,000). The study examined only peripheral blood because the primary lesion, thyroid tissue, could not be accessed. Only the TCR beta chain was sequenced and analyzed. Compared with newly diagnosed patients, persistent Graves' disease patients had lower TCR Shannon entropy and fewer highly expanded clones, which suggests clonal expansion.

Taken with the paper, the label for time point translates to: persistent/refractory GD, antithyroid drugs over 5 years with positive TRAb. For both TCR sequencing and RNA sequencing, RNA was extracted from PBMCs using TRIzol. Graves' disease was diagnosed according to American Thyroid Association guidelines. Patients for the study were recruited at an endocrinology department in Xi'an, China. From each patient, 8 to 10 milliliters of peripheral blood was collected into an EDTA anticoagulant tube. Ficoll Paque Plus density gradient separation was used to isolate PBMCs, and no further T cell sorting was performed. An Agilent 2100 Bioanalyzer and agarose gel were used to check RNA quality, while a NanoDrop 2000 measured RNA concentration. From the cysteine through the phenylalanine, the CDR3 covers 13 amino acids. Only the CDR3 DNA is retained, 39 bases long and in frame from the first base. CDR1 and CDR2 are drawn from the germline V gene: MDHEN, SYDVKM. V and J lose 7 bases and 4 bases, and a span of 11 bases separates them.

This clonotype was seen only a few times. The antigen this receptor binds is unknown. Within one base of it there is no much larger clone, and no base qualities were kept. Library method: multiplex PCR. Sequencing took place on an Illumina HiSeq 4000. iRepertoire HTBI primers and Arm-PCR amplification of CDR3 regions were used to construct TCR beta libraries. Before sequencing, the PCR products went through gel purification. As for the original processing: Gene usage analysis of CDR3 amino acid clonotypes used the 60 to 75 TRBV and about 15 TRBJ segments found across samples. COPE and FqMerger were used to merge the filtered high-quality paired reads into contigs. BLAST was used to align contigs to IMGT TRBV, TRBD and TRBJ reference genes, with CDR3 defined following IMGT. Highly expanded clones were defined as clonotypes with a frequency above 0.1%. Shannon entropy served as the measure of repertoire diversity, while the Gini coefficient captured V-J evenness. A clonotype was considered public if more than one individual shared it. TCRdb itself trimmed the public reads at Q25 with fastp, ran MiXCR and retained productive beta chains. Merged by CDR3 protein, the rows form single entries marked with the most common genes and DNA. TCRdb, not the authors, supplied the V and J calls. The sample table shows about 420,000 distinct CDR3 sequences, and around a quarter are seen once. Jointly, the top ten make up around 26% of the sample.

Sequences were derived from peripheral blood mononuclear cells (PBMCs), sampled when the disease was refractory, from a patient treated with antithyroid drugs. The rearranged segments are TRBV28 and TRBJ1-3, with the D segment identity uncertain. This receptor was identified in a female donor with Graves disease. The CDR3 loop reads CASKSRQGNTIYF. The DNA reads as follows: TGTGCCAGCAAGTCTCGCCAGGGAAACACCATATATTTT.